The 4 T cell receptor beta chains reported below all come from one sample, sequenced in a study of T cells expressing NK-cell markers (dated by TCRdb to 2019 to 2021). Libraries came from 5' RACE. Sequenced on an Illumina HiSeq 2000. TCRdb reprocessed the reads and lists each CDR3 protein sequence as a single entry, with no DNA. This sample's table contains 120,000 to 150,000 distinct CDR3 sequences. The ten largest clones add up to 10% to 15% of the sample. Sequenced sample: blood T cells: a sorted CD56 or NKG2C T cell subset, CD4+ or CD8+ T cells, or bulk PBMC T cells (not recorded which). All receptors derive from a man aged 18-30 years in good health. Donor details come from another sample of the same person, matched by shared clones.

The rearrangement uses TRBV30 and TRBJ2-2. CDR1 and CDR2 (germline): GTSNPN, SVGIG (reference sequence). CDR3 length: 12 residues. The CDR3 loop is CAWSFSTGELFF.

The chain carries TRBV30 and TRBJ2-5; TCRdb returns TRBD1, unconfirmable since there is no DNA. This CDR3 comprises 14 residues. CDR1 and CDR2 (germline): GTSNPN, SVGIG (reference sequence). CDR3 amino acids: CACWTGMIQETQYF.

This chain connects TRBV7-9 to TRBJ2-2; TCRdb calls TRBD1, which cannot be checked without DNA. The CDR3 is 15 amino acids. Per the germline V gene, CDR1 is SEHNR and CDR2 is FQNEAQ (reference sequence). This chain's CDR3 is CASSPPGIGTGELFF.

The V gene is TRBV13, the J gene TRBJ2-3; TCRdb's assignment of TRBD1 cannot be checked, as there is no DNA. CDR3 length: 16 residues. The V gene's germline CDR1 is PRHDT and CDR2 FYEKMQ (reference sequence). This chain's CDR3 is CASRPRTGTGTDTQYF.